This TCR beta chain derives from a study of cytomegalovirus exposure and HLA in healthy donors. General study results and limits: A further, later analysis showed that HLA-associated TCR beta chains (compared with equally common others) were more clonally expanded. Earlier analysis looked at TCR beta V segments, and most were productive about 87% or about 30% of the time.

With respect to this clone: Its antigen is currently unknown.

PCR primers comprised 60 Vbeta and 13 Jbeta primers. TCRdb's table, derived via immunoSEQ multiplex PCR, lists solely in-frame clones and lacks some. This sample carries 150,000 to 200,000 clones, 70% to 80% of them seen once, and the ten largest clones take over 8%. Germline CDR1 is MNHEY and CDR2 is SMNVEV (reference sequence). V was shortened by 5 bases and J by 2 bases, with 11 bases between the two germline ends. CDR3 length: 14 residues. The TCR originated in a man aged 18 to 29 in good health and CMV-seropositive. V usage is TRBV27 and J usage is TRBJ2-3, with a possible D match to TRBD1 (6 bases). Sequencing was carried out using PBMCs. The CDR3 DNA reads TGTGCCAGCAGTCACAGGGATCTCACAGATACGCAGTATTTT. It encodes CASSHRDLTDTQYF.